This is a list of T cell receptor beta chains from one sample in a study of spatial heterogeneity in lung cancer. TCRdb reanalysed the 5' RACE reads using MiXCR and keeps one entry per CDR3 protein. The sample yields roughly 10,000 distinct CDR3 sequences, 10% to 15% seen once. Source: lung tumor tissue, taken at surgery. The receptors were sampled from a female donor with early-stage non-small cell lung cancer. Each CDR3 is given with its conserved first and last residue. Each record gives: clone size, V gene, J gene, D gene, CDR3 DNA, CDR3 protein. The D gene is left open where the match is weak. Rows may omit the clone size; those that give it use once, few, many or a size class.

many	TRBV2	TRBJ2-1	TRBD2	TGTGCCAGCAGCGGTAGCGGGGGTGCGATGTTCTTC	CASSGSGGAMFF
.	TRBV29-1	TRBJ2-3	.	TGCAGCGTTGACGTCCTCGAAGGCGATACGCAGTATTTT	CSVDVLEGDTQYF
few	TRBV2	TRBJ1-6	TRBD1	TGTGCCAGCGACTGGGACAGTTCCTATAATTCACCCCTCCACTTT	CASDWDSSYNSPLHF
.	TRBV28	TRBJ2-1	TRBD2	TGTGCCAGCAGTTCTCTAGCGGGAGGGCTGAATGAGCAGTTCTTC	CASSSLAGGLNEQFF
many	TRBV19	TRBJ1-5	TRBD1	TGTGCCAGTAGTATGGGGACAGGGGTAACCCTTGTCCAGCCCCAGCATTTT	CASSMGTGVTLVQPQHF
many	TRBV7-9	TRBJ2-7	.	TGTGCCAGCAGCTTATCGGACGCGGTGCAGTACTTC	CASSLSDAVQYF
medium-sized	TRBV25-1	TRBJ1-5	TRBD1	TGTGCCAGCAGTGAACCGACAGGGGGCAATCAGCCCCAGCATTTT	CASSEPTGGNQPQHF
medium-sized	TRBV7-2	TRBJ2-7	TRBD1	TGTGCCAGCAGCTTAAACCCGGGACAGGGCGAGCAGTACTTC	CASSLNPGQGEQYF
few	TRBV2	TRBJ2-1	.	TGTGCCAGCAGTTTTACTAGCAATGAGCAGTTCTTC	CASSFTSNEQFF
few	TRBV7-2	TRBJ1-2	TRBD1	TGTGCCAGCAGCTTCTGGACAGGGACGCATGGCTACACCTTC	CASSFWTGTHGYTF
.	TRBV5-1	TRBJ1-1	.	TGCGCCAGCAGCAATGGACCGGGAACTGAAGCTTTCTTT	CASSNGPGTEAFF
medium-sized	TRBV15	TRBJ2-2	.	TGTGCCACCAGCTGGCTTACGAACACCGGGGAGCTGTTTTTT	CATSWLTNTGELFF